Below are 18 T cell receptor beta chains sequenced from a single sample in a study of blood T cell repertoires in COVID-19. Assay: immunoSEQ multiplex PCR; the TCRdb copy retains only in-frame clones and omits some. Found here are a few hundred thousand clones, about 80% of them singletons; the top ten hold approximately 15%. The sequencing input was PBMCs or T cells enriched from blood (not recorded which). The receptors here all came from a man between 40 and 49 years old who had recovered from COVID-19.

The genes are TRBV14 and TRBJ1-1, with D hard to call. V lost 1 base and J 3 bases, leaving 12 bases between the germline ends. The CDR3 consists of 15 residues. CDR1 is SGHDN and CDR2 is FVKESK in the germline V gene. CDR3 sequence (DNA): TGTGCCAGCAGCCAAGGGGCGCGTGGGTACACTGAAGCTTTCTTT. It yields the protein CASSQGARGYTEAFF.

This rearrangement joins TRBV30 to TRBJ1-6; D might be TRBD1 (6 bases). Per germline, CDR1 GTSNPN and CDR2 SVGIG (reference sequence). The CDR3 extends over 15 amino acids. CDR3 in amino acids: CACTRGGASNSPLHF. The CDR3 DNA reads TGTGCTTGCACGAGGGGGGGCGCATCCAATTCACCCCTCCACTTT.

CDR3 in amino acids: CASSPKQGGFYEQYF. The DNA of the CDR3 is TGTGCCAGCTCACCAAAGCAGGGCGGATTCTACGAGCAGTACTTC. The chain carries TRBV18 and TRBJ2-7; a possible D gene is TRBD1 (5 bases). This CDR3 has 15 residues. Deletions cut 2 bases from V and 3 bases from J, with 14 bases between. The germline V gene has CDR1 KGHSH and CDR2 LQKENI.

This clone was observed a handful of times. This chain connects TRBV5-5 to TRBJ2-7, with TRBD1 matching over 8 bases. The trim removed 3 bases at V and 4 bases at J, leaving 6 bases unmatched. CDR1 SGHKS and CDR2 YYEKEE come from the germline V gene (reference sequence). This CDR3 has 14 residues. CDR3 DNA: TGTGCCAGCAGCTCGACAGGGGAGCGATACGAGCAGTACTTC. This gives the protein CASSSTGERYEQYF.

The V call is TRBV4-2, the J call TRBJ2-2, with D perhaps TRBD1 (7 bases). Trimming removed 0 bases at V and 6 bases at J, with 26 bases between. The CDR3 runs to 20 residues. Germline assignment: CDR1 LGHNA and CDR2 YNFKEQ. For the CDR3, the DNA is TGTGCCAGCAGCCAAGAAATTGGGCAAATAAGAGCCAGGGGGGCCGGGGAGCTGTTTTTT. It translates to CASSQEIGQIRARGAGELFF.

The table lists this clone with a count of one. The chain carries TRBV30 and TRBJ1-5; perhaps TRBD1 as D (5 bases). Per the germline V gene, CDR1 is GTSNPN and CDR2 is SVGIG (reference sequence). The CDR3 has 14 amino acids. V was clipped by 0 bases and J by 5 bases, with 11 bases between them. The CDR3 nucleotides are TGTGCCTGGAGTGTAGGTAGGGGCCATCAGCCCCAGCATTTT. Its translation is CAWSVGRGHQPQHF.

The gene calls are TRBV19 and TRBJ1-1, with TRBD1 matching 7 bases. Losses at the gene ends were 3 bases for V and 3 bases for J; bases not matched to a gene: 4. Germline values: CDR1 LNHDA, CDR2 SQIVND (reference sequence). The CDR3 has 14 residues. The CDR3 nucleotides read TGTGCCAGTAGTATCCCAGGGGGAGACACTGAAGCTTTCTTT. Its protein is CASSIPGGDTEAFF.

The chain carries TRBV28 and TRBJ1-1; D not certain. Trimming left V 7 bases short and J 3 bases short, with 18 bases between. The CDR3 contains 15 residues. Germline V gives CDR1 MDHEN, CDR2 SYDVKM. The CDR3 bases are TGTGCCAGCAACCGGCCCTCCCGGGAGGACACTGAAGCTTTCTTT. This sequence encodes CASNRPSREDTEAFF.

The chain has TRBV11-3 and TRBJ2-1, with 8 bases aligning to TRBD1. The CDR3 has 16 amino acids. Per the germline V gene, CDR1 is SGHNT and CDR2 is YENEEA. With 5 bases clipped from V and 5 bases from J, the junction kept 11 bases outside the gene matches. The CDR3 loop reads CASSVNSHRGDNEQFF. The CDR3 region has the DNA TGTGCCAGCAGCGTCAATTCGCACAGGGGGGACAATGAGCAGTTCTTC.

For the CDR3, the DNA is TGTGCCAGCAGTGGGGAACAGGGGGCGATTCAGCCCCAGCATTTT. Amino acids: CASSGEQGAIQPQHF. The rearrangement joins TRBV2 to TRBJ1-5; 9 positions agree with TRBD1. Germline CDR1 and CDR2: SNHLY and FYNNEI. V trimming: 4 bases; J trimming: 6 bases; junction bases outside the gene matches: 7. This CDR3 is built from 15 residues.

The CDR3 region is CASTLAGGTDTQYF. In DNA form, the CDR3 reads TGTGCCAGCACTCTAGCGGGAGGCACAGATACGCAGTATTTT. The rearrangement joins TRBV6-5 to TRBJ2-3; the match to TRBD2 covers 10 bases. Germline assignment: CDR1 MNHEY and CDR2 SVGAGI. This CDR3 contains 14 residues. The V and J ends lost 7 bases and 1 base, in that order; junction bases with no gene match: 2.

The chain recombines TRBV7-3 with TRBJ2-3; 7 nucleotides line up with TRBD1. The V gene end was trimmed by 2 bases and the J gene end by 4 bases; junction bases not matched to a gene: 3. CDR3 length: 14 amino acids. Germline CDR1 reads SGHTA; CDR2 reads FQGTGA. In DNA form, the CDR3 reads TGTGCCAGCAGCTTAGGGACAGCAGCAGATACGCAGTATTTT. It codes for CASSLGTAADTQYF.

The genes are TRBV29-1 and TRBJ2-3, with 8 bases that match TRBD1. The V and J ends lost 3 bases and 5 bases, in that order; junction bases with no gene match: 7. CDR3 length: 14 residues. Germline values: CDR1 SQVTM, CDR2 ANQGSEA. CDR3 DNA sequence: TGCAGCGTTGATACGGACAGGGAACGAGATACGCAGTATTTT. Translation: CSVDTDRERDTQYF.

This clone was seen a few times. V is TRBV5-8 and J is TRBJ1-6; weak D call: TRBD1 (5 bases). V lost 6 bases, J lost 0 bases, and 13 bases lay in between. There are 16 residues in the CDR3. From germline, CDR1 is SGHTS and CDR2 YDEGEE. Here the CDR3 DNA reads TGTGCCAGCACCCTGGGGGGGAGCTCCTATAATTCACCCCTCCACTTT. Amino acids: CASTLGGSSYNSPLHF.

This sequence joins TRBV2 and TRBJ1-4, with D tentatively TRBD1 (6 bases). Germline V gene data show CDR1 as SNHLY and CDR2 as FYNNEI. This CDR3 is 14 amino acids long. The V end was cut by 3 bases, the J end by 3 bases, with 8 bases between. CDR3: CASSDTGSNEKLFF. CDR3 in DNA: TGTGCCAGCAGTGATACAGGGTCTAATGAAAAACTGTTTTTT.

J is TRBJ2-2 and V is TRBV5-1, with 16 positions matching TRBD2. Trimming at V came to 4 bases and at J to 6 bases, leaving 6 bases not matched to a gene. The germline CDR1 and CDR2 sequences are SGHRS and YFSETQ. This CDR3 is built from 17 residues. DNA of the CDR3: TGCGCCAGCAGCATTGGGACTAGCGGGAGGGGTTCCGGGGAGCTGTTTTTT. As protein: CASSIGTSGRGSGELFF.

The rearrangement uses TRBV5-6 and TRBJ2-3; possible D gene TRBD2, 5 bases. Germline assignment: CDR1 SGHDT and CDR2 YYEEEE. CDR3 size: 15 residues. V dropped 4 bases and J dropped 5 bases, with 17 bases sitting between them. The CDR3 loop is CASSGPGIGKDTQYF. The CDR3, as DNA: TGTGCCAGCAGCGGGCCGGGGATAGGGAAAGATACGCAGTATTTT. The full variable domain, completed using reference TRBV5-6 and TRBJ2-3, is DAGVTQSPTHLIKTRGQQVTLRCSPKSGHDTVSWYQQALGQGPQFIFQYYEEEERQRGNFPDRFSGHQFPNYSSELNVNALLLGDSALYLCASSGPGIGKDTQYFGPGTRLTVL.

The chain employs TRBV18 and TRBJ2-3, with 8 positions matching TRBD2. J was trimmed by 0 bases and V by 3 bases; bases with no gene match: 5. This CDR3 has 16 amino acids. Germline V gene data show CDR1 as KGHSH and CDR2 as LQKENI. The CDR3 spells CASSPYKRGSTDTQYF. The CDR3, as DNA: TGTGCCAGCTCACCGTATAAGCGGGGGAGCACAGATACGCAGTATTTT.